This entry describes one T cell receptor (beta chain). Its specificity is unknown. The authors ran a second PCR of roughly 7 to 11 cycles using a sample-barcoded 5' primer and a J-beta primer mix. TCRdb called the 5' RACE reads again in MiXCR, with one record for every CDR3 protein. The sample lists under 2,000,000 distinct CDR3 sequences, 40% to 55% seen once, with approximately 2% in the top ten. Collection of ten milliliters of peripheral blood was performed for each donor. The data originate from a study of blood T cells in healthy people across ages. The study, taken as a whole, reports: In the absence of known donor CMV status, changes in expanded clonotypes were possibly confounded. A greater number of naive CD4+ cells and higher diversity distinguished long-lived donors from aged donors. PBMCs left unsorted prevented a conclusive naive versus antigen-experienced comparison.

The CDR3 has 16 amino acids. Trimming removed 1 base from V and 8 bases from J, with 18 bases in between. Germline-derived CDR1 and CDR2 are LGHDT and YNNKEL (reference sequence). V usage is TRBV3-1 and J usage is TRBJ2-1; no clear D. The clonotype was recovered from a woman in her 40s in good health. Material for sequencing was blood. DNA for the CDR3: TGTGCCAGCAGCCAAGTGCGGCAGTTTAGTCATGATGAGCAGTTCTTC. This translates into CASSQVRQFSHDEQFF.